This T cell receptor (beta chain) was recovered during a study of Ad26.COV2.S vaccination and SARS-CoV-2 variants. Study-wide context: Ad26.COV2.S shots went into the muscle once or twice, 56 days apart.

Notes on the study in general: Vaccinated and placebo-treated recipients had similar non-spike TCR breadth.

Profiled with immunoSEQ multiplex PCR; TCRdb holds only in-frame clones, not every one. The sample records some 400,000 clones, approximately 89% being singletons. As regards this clone: No antigen is known for it.

Indicated treatment: about 20 received Ad26.COV2.S at low or high dose, single or two shots; five or six received placebo; per-sample allocation not given. On day 63 after the first injection, vaccine and placebo recipients gave samples. Sequenced here: peripheral blood, sampled in a trial of Ad26.COV2.S vaccine versus placebo. This TCR derives from a person between 18 and 59 years old who received the Ad26.COV2.S COVID-19 vaccine or a placebo.

CDR3 loop: CASSQDSWETQYF. CDR3 in DNA: TGCGCCAGCAGCCAGGACTCTTGGGAGACCCAGTACTTC. The genes are TRBV4-3 and TRBJ2-5; tentatively, D is TRBD2 (5 bases). CDR1 and CDR2 (germline): LGHNA, YSLEER. The CDR3 has 13 amino acids. With 3 bases removed from V and 5 bases from J, the gap between germline ends came to 10 bases.